The 17 T cell receptor beta chains below come from one sample, sequenced in a study of blood T cell repertoires in COVID-19. The method was immunoSEQ multiplex PCR; TCRdb's version includes in-frame clones alone and lacks a portion of them. The sample gives 150,000 to 190,000 clones, roughly 71% of which show up once; 3.7% is in the top ten. The sample taken for sequencing was peripheral blood. The receptors derive from a woman aged 80 or older with acute or convalescent COVID-19.

The rearrangement uses TRBV7-2 and TRBJ1-1; the D gene is possibly TRBD1 (5 bases). The CDR3 spans 15 residues. V shed 4 bases and J shed 10 bases, with 22 bases lying between them. CDR1 and CDR2 from the germline V gene are SGHTA and FQGNSA. CDR3: CASSSLGTPGEGAFF. The CDR3 nucleotides read TGTGCCAGCAGCTCACTCGGGACCCCGGGAGAAGGAGCTTTCTTT.

This rearrangement joins TRBV7-6 to TRBJ1-6; the D is unclear. Germline loops: CDR1 SGHVS, CDR2 FNYEAQ. The CDR3 is 15 residues long. Trimming stripped 5 bases from V and 8 bases from J, with 16 bases between. This CDR3 reads CASSRFSAEDSPLHF. In DNA form, the CDR3 reads TGTGCCAGCAGCAGGTTTTCCGCTGAGGATTCACCCCTCCACTTT.

The rearrangement uses TRBV30 and TRBJ2-5, with a tentative D call TRBD2 (5 bases). The length of the CDR3 is 11 residues. The germline gives CDR1 GTSNPN, CDR2 SVGIG (reference sequence). V was shortened by 3 bases and J by 9 bases, with 11 bases between the two germline ends. The CDR3 sequence: CAWSPGDAQYF. As DNA, the CDR3 is TGTGCCTGGAGCCCCGGGGATGCCCAGTACTTC.

V and J are TRBV14 and TRBJ2-7, with 12 bases matching TRBD2. Germline V gene sequence: CDR1 SGHDN, CDR2 FVKESK. The CDR3 covers 16 residues. V shed 1 base and J 4 bases; nucleotides not matched to a gene: 5. CDR3 sequence: CASSQGLAGALYEQYF. In DNA form, the CDR3 reads TGTGCCAGCAGCCAAGGACTAGCGGGAGCTTTGTACGAGCAGTACTTC. Based on the CDR3 plus reference TRBV14 and TRBJ2-7, the full variable domain is EAGVTQFPSHSVIEKGQTVTLRCDPISGHDNLYWYRRVMGKEIKFLLHFVKESKQDESGMPNNRFLAERTGGTYSTLKVQPAELEDSGVYFCASSQGLAGALYEQYFGPGTRLTVT.

This chain connects TRBV7-2 to TRBJ2-7; no clear D gene. Looked up from germline, CDR1 is SGHTA and CDR2 is FQGNSA. This CDR3 is built from 11 residues. The V and J ends lost 8 bases and 1 base respectively, with 6 bases between them. The CDR3 DNA is TGTGCCAGCGCACTTTCCTACGAGCAGTACTTC. Amino acid sequence: CASALSYEQYF.

The gene calls are TRBV6-1 and TRBJ2-1; 11 nucleotides agree with TRBD2. This CDR3 spans 16 amino acids. With 4 bases clipped from V and 9 bases from J, the junction kept 11 bases outside the gene matches. Germline values: CDR1 MNHNS, CDR2 SASEGT. DNA for the CDR3: TGTGCCAGCAGTGGTCCTAGCGGGAGGCCGTCAGCTGAGCAGTTCTTC. Amino acids: CASSGPSGRPSAEQFF.

V usage is TRBV7-8 and J usage is TRBJ2-3, with a possible D match to TRBD2 (6 bases). Deletions cut 2 bases from V and 3 bases from J, with 12 bases between. The V gene's germline CDR1 is SGHVS and CDR2 FQNEAQ. CDR3 length: 15 residues. The CDR3 DNA sequence: TGTGCCAGCAGCTTAAACGGACTACAGACAGATACGCAGTATTTT. Protein product: CASSLNGLQTDTQYF.

CDR3 nucleotides: TGCGCCAGCAGTGAGTCGGGCCTAGCGGGAGGGCCGAACAATGAGCAGTTCTTC. As protein: CASSESGLAGGPNNEQFF. The chain combines TRBV10-1 with TRBJ2-1; 12 nucleotides line up with TRBD2. There are 18 residues in the CDR3. Germline V gene data show CDR1 as WNHNN and CDR2 as SYGVQD (reference sequence). J was trimmed by 5 bases and V by 0 bases; bases with no gene match: 8.

This clone has just one count. The rearrangement uses TRBV18 and TRBJ1-2; 7 bases line up with TRBD1. The CDR3 extends over 14 amino acids. Losses at the gene ends were 6 bases for V and 4 bases for J; bases not matched to a gene: 8. CDR1 and CDR2 (germline): KGHSH, LQKENI. The CDR3 region is CASSERQGAYGYTF. Here the CDR3 DNA reads TGTGCCAGCTCCGAAAGACAGGGAGCCTATGGCTACACCTTC. The full variable domain, with the rest looked up from reference TRBV18 and TRBJ1-2, is NAGVMQNPRHLVRRRGQEARLRCSPMKGHSHVYWYRQLPEEGLKFMVYLQKENIIDESGMPKERFSAEFPKEGPSILRIQQVVRGDSAAYFCASSERQGAYGYTFGSGTRLTVV.

The V call is TRBV30, the J call TRBJ2-5; TRBD2 is a possible D gene (6 bases). Deletions cut 3 bases from V and 12 bases from J, with 20 bases between. The CDR3 sequence is 13 residues long. The V gene's germline CDR1 is GTSNPN and CDR2 SVGIG (reference sequence). In DNA form, the CDR3 reads TGTGCCTGGAGGGCCCCTGGGGTACAGCGGGAGTACTTC. Translated: CAWRAPGVQREYF.

The chain employs TRBV25-1 and TRBJ2-1; 14 bases align to TRBD2. Germline V lookup: CDR1 MGHDK, CDR2 SYGVNS. The CDR3 spans 18 residues. The V segment lost 5 bases and the J segment 5 bases; nucleotides outside the gene matches: 11. CDR3 nucleotides: TGTGCCAGCAGTACGCCACCTACGACTAGCGGGAGGGACAATGAGCAGTTCTTC. Translating it yields CASSTPPTTSGRDNEQFF.

This clone was counted only a few times. V is TRBV5-1 and J is TRBJ1-2; TRBD1 aligns across 9 bases. The CDR3 consists of 15 residues. Germline V gene sequence: CDR1 SGHRS, CDR2 YFSETQ. Trimming at V came to 4 bases and at J to 3 bases, leaving 7 bases not matched to a gene. The CDR3 sequence: CASSTTGTGHYGYTF. As DNA, the CDR3 is TGCGCCAGCAGCACGACTGGGACAGGGCACTATGGCTACACCTTC.

V is TRBV3-1 (or the pseudogene TRBV3-2) and J is TRBJ1-1; weak D call: TRBD1 (6 bases). V lost 0 bases and J 4 bases, leaving 12 bases between the germline ends. CDR1 and CDR2 (germline): LGHDT, YNNKEL (reference sequence). CDR3 length equals 15 residues. CDR3: CASSQEAGVSTEAFF. The CDR3 bases are TGTGCCAGCAGCCAAGAAGCAGGGGTGTCCACTGAAGCTTTCTTT.

This clone was counted between two and nine times. The same CDR3 arises from other DNA sequences in this sample as well. The chain combines TRBV5-4 with TRBJ1-2; 10 positions match TRBD1. The V and J ends lost 3 bases and 3 bases, in that order; junction bases with no gene match: 5. The CDR3 extends over 15 amino acids. CDR1 is SGHNT, CDR2 YYREEE, per germline (reference sequence). The CDR3 nucleotides read TGTGCCAGCAGCTACCTGGACAGGGGGGACTATGGCTACACCTTC. It translates to CASSYLDRGDYGYTF.

There are a few counts of this clone. CDR3 in amino acids: CASSPGIAYNSPLHF. Here the CDR3 DNA reads TGTGCCAGCAGCCCAGGGATCGCCTATAATTCACCCCTCCACTTT. This chain links TRBV6-5 with TRBJ1-6, with D tentatively TRBD1 (5 bases). The CDR3 is made up of 15 amino acids. The germline V gene has CDR1 MNHEY and CDR2 SVGAGI. The V gene lost 6 bases and the J gene lost 2 bases, with 11 bases spanning the gap.

The chain combines TRBV27 with TRBJ1-1; weak D call: TRBD1 (5 bases). Trimming took off 5 bases at V and 1 base at J, with 11 bases between the two ends. The CDR3 has 14 amino acids. The germline V gene encodes CDR1 MNHEY and CDR2 SMNVEV (reference sequence). The CDR3 reads CASSTSGWNTEAFF. The CDR3 nucleotides read TGTGCCAGCAGTACCTCAGGGTGGAACACTGAAGCTTTCTTT.

The V call is TRBV5-1, the J call TRBJ2-7; a possible D gene is TRBD1 (6 bases). CDR1 and CDR2 from the germline V gene are SGHRS and YFSETQ. Trimming cost V 1 base and J 6 bases, with 17 bases left between them. This CDR3 comprises 15 residues. The CDR3 loop is CASSLTTGRGFEQYF. The CDR3 bases are TGCGCCAGCAGCTTGACCACAGGGAGAGGGTTCGAGCAGTACTTC.